The text below deals with one T cell receptor (beta chain). The antigen it binds to is not known. There are no base qualities to consult, and no much larger clone falls within one base. The V and J ends are trimmed by 3 bases and 5 bases, leaving 10 bases between them. From the cysteine through the phenylalanine, the CDR3 covers 13 amino acids. The entry retains the CDR3 DNA only, 39 bases that are in frame from base 1. The germline V gene yields KGHSH for CDR1 and LQKENI for CDR2. Library construction relied on the immunoSEQ multiplex PCR assay. Not all clones reach the TCRdb copy of this immuneACCESS table, which keeps in-frame sequences only. Checked studies attribute under half of the gap to unresolved V genes and leave the rest unexplained. The sample table records tens of thousands of clones; approximately 90% of these occur just once. Approximately 0.97% of the sample rests with the top ten.

This entry belongs to a study of T cell changes during pregnancy in multiple sclerosis (dated by TCRdb to about 2019). Background for the entire study: The study looked at changes in the T cell repertoire across pregnancy in women with multiple sclerosis.

The source was peripheral blood, collected before pregnancy. This TCR was recovered from a female donor with multiple sclerosis, enrolled in a pregnancy study. In this chain, TRBV18 is recombined with TRBJ1-1, with no reliable assignment of the D segment. The CDR3 region: CASSPKAGTEAFF. The DNA is TGTGCCAGCTCACCTAAGGCGGGGACTGAAGCTTTCTTT.